The entry that follows covers one TCR beta chain sequence. Its antigen is not identified. This sample was included in a study of monozygotic twins with inflammatory bowel disease. General observations from the study: Distinguishing T cell subtypes was not possible.

Germline V gives CDR1 DFQATT, CDR2 SNEGSKA (reference sequence). This CDR3 is 14 amino acids long. TCRdb reprocessed the 5' RACE reads, keeping one entry per CDR3 protein, no DNA. This sample contains a few hundred thousand distinct CDR3 sequences. V usage is TRBV20-1 and J usage is TRBJ1-1; TCRdb's D call, TRBD1, is unchecked because there is no DNA. What was sequenced was blood. The TCR sequence derives from a human donor with ulcerative colitis or Crohn's disease, or a healthy co-twin of an affected twin (not recorded which). The CDR3 here is CSARLRQGRTEAFF.